Here is one T cell receptor (beta chain) with its context. The CDR3 loop spans 17 amino acids. V lost 6 bases to trimming and J lost 2 bases; unmatched junction nucleotides: 12. Germline CDR1 and CDR2: MNHEY and SMNVEV (reference sequence). Generated by immunoSEQ multiplex PCR, the TCRdb table keeps only in-frame clones and is missing some. The sample has some 200,000 clones; roughly 90% are singletons. These data come from a study of blood T cell repertoires in COVID-19. Study-level information: Donors in the United States, Italy and Spain gave samples during acute or convalescent COVID-19. PBMCs, B-cell-depleted T cells, or T cells were the source of the cDNA or gDNA that made up the material.

The TCR was taken from a man between 50 and 59 years old with acute or convalescent COVID-19. V gene TRBV27 combines with J gene TRBJ1-2; TRBD1 matches 10 bases. Sequencing used peripheral blood. The CDR3 here is CASSLRQGAFRNYGYTF. CDR3 nucleotides: TGTGCCAGCAGCCTCCGACAGGGGGCCTTTCGGAACTATGGCTACACCTTC.